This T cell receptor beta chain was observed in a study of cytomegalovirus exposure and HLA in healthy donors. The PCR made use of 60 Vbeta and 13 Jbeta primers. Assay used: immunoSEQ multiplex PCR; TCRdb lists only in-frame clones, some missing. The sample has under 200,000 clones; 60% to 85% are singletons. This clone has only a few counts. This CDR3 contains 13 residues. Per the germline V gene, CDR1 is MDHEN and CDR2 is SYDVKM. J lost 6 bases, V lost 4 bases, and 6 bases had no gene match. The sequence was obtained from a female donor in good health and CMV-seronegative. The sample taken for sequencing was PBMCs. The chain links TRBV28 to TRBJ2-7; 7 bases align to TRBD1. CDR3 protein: CASSSQGVSEQYF. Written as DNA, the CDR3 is TGTGCCAGCAGTTCGCAGGGGGTAAGCGAGCAGTACTTC.